These 32 T cell receptor beta chains share one sample of origin, sequenced in a study of OX40 agonist ivuxolimab in advanced cancers. The table came from immunoSEQ multiplex PCR; TCRdb's copy has only in-frame clones and leaves some out. The data contain about 77,000 clones, 89% of them singletons. The material sequenced was CD4+ or CD8+ T cells sorted from blood, taken in a trial of the OX40 agonist ivuxolimab. All receptors derive from an adult with an advanced solid tumor such as melanoma, head and neck, liver or kidney cancer.

This chain connects TRBV2 to TRBJ2-3; D not resolved. From germline, CDR1 is SNHLY and CDR2 FYNNEI. V was pared by 7 bases and J by 3 bases, with 20 bases between. The CDR3 is made up of 16 amino acids. The DNA for the CDR3 is TGTGCCAGCAATGGGTTCTCCGGACCAAAAACAGATACGCAGTATTTT. Protein sequence: CASNGFSGPKTDTQYF.

V is TRBV14 and J is TRBJ1-6, with D unresolved. V was shortened by 2 bases and J by 0 bases, with 8 bases between the two germline ends. The CDR3 extends over 16 amino acids. Germline V gene data show CDR1 as SGHDN and CDR2 as FVKESK. In DNA, the CDR3 is TGTGCCAGCAGCCAACTAGGGAGCTCCTATAATTCACCCCTCCACTTT. Translated: CASSQLGSSYNSPLHF.

This chain joins TRBV6-6 and TRBJ1-1; possibly TRBD1 for D (6 bases). Germline values: CDR1 MNHNY, CDR2 SVGAGI (reference sequence). The CDR3 has 13 residues. Trimming took off 7 bases at V and 3 bases at J, with 12 bases between the two ends. CDR3 amino acids: CASNRQEDTEAFF. CDR3 DNA sequence: TGTGCCAGCAATCGACAGGAGGACACTGAAGCTTTCTTT.

The rearrangement joins TRBV6-8 to TRBJ1-2; D unresolved. Germline loops: CDR1 MNHGY, CDR2 SAAAGT. There are 10 residues in the CDR3. V was trimmed by 2 bases and J by 7 bases, leaving 2 bases between them. CDR3 bases: TGTGCCAGCAGTTACAGTGGCTACACCTTC. It specifies CASSYSGYTF.

The gene calls are TRBV6-6 and TRBJ2-5; the D gene is possibly TRBD2 (5 bases). Germline loops: CDR1 MNHNY, CDR2 SVGAGI (reference sequence). Trimming pared 8 bases from V and 5 bases from J, leaving 18 bases between. CDR3 length equals 14 residues. This CDR3 reads CASAETLRVETQYF. The CDR3 nucleotides are TGTGCCAGCGCCGAAACTTTGAGGGTGGAGACCCAGTACTTC.

The rearrangement links TRBV5-4 to TRBJ1-4, with 7 bases aligning to TRBD1. The trim removed 4 bases at V and 3 bases at J, leaving 3 bases unmatched. There are 14 residues in the CDR3. The germline V gene encodes CDR1 SGHNT and CDR2 YYREEE (reference sequence). CDR3 amino acids: CASSAGGPNEKLFF. The CDR3 DNA reads TGTGCCAGCAGCGCAGGGGGTCCTAATGAAAAACTGTTTTTT.

This sequence joins TRBV2 and TRBJ1-1; the D gene is possibly TRBD1 (6 bases). Trimming took off 7 bases at V and 5 bases at J, with 11 bases between the two ends. Germline V gives CDR1 SNHLY, CDR2 FYNNEI. This CDR3 has 12 residues. CDR3 residues: CASTLGGTEAFF. DNA of the CDR3: TGTGCCAGCACTTTAGGGGGAACTGAAGCTTTCTTT. The full variable domain, its missing parts supplied by reference TRBV2 and TRBJ1-1, is EPEVTQTPSHQVTQMGQEVILRCVPISNHLYFYWYRQILGQKVEFLVSFYNNEISEKSEIFDDQFSVERPDGSNFTLKIRSTKLEDSAMYFCASTLGGTEAFFGQGTRLTVV.

This chain uses TRBV19 with TRBJ2-5, with a tentative D call TRBD2 (6 bases). With 1 base removed from V and 7 bases from J, the gap between germline ends came to 13 bases. Germline V lookup: CDR1 LNHDA, CDR2 SQIVND (reference sequence). The length of the CDR3 is 14 residues. The DNA for the CDR3 is TGTGCCAGTAGTATAGCAGGGTCCGGGGGGACCCAGTACTTC. Protein product: CASSIAGSGGTQYF.

J is TRBJ2-5 and V is TRBV7-2; D not resolved. The germline V gene has CDR1 SGHTA and CDR2 FQGNSA. This CDR3 is built from 15 residues. V was pared by 1 base and J by 5 bases, with 14 bases between. CDR3 in amino acids: CASSLESATWETQYF. CDR3 coding DNA: TGTGCCAGCAGCTTAGAGTCCGCTACCTGGGAGACCCAGTACTTC.

V gene TRBV5-1 combines with J gene TRBJ1-2; 7 positions match TRBD1. Trimming cost V 0 bases and J 1 base; bases outside gene matches: 3. The CDR3 consists of 15 residues. Germline V gives CDR1 SGHRS, CDR2 YFSETQ. CDR3 nucleotides: TGCGCCAGCAGCTTGGGGCAGGGGGATAACTATGGCTACACCTTC. This encodes CASSLGQGDNYGYTF.

The rearrangement uses TRBV5-4 and TRBJ2-4; no clear D. CDR1 and CDR2 (germline): SGHNT, YYREEE (reference sequence). V was clipped by 2 bases and J by 2 bases, with 5 bases between them. This CDR3 contains 13 residues. The CDR3 here is CASSLDPKNIQYF. For the CDR3, the DNA is TGTGCCAGCAGCTTAGACCCCAAAAACATTCAGTACTTC.

The rearrangement uses TRBV5-4 and TRBJ1-4; unclear D gene. The V and J ends lost 5 bases and 1 base respectively, with 9 bases between them. This CDR3 comprises 14 residues. Germline V gives CDR1 SGHNT, CDR2 YYREEE (reference sequence). The CDR3 loop is CASSRDGTNEKLFF. The CDR3 bases are TGTGCCAGCAGTCGGGATGGAACTAATGAAAAACTGTTTTTT. The full variable domain, in which reference TRBV5-4 and TRBJ1-4 provide the parts outside the CDR3, is ETGVTQSPTHLIKTRGQQVTLRCSSQSGHNTVSWYQQALGQGPQFIFQYYREEENGRGNFPPRFSGLQFPNYSSELNVNALELDDSALYLCASSRDGTNEKLFFGSGTQLSVL.

The J gene is TRBJ1-1, the V gene TRBV5-1, with D maybe TRBD1 (6 bases). V was cut by 4 bases and J by 7 bases, with 14 bases left in between. The CDR3 contains 13 residues. Germline V lookup: CDR1 SGHRS, CDR2 YFSETQ. The CDR3 sequence is CASSRARGVEAFF. The CDR3 nucleotides are TGCGCCAGCAGCCGCGCCAGGGGAGTTGAAGCTTTCTTT.

V usage is TRBV19 and J usage is TRBJ2-3; no clear D gene. V was cut by 3 bases and J by 10 bases, with 11 bases left in between. This CDR3 contains 12 residues. Germline-derived CDR1 and CDR2 are LNHDA and SQIVND (reference sequence). The CDR3 is CASSISVGSQYF. The CDR3, as DNA: TGTGCCAGTAGTATTTCAGTGGGTTCGCAGTATTTT.

The chain links TRBV11-3 to TRBJ2-3; 9 bases are a match to TRBD2. V trimming: 5 bases; J trimming: 3 bases; junction bases outside the gene matches: 15. The CDR3 runs 18 residues. Germline V lookup: CDR1 SGHNT, CDR2 YENEEA. The CDR3 bases are TGTGCCAGCAGCCAGCCGGCGGGGCGGGGGGGCCGAACAGATACGCAGTATTTT. Its translation: CASSQPAGRGGRTDTQYF.

This rearrangement joins TRBV6-1 to TRBJ2-2; 8 bases are shared with TRBD1. The V gene end was trimmed by 8 bases and the J gene end by 6 bases; junction bases not matched to a gene: 8. This CDR3 is 14 amino acids long. CDR1 is MNHNS, CDR2 SASEGT, per germline. Here the CDR3 DNA reads TGTGCCAGCCTAAAGGGACAGGTTCCCGGGGAGCTGTTTTTT. Protein sequence: CASLKGQVPGELFF.

The CDR3 loop reads CATRRAAASYNEQFF. The DNA of the CDR3 is TGTGCCACCAGAAGGGCGGCTGCATCCTACAATGAGCAGTTCTTC. The V and J genes are TRBV15 and TRBJ2-1; unclear D gene. V lost 6 bases to trimming and J lost 1 base, with 13 bases between them. This CDR3 region has 15 residues. Germline lookup yields CDR1 LNHNV and CDR2 YYDKDF (reference sequence).

This chain links TRBV5-4 with TRBJ2-3; D call uncertain. Per the germline V gene, CDR1 is SGHNT and CDR2 is YYREEE (reference sequence). Trimming took 0 bases from V and 3 from J, leaving 8 bases between them. This CDR3 comprises 14 residues. The CDR3 nucleotides read TGTGCCAGCAGCTTGGATTACCTAACAGATACGCAGTATTTT. This sequence encodes CASSLDYLTDTQYF.

The gene calls are TRBV2 and TRBJ2-7; 10 bases agree with TRBD2. The CDR3 runs 14 residues. V dropped 5 bases and J dropped 0; count of bases not matched to a gene: 1. Germline V gene sequence: CDR1 SNHLY, CDR2 FYNNEI. CDR3 sequence: CASSRTSGSYEQYF. The CDR3 DNA follows: TGTGCCAGCAGTAGGACTAGCGGCTCCTACGAGCAGTACTTC.

The V gene is TRBV11-2, the J gene TRBJ2-4; D possibly corresponds to TRBD1 (6 bases). The V and J ends lost 7 bases and 0 bases respectively, with 10 bases between them. Germline values: CDR1 SGHAT, CDR2 FQNNGV. CDR3 size: 14 residues. CDR3 sequence (DNA): TGTGCCAGCACCCCACAGGGAGCCAAAAACATTCAGTACTTC. Its protein is CASTPQGAKNIQYF.

This rearrangement joins TRBV6-1 to TRBJ2-1; possible D gene TRBD1, 6 bases. Germline CDR1 and CDR2: MNHNS and SASEGT. The CDR3 contains 15 residues. V lost 9 bases and J lost 0, with 15 bases in between. The CDR3 DNA sequence: TGTGCCAGTGACTTAGGGGGTTCCTCCTACAATGAGCAGTTCTTC. Translating it yields CASDLGGSSYNEQFF.

This chain links TRBV4-2 with TRBJ1-1, with 7 nucleotides matching TRBD1. V gave up 4 bases and J gave up 3 bases; unmatched junction bases: 14. The CDR3 length is 17 residues. From germline, CDR1 is LGHNA and CDR2 YNFKEQ. CDR3 in DNA: TGTGCCAGCAGCCGTAATAGCAGGGGGACTCTGGACACTGAAGCTTTCTTT. Residues: CASSRNSRGTLDTEAFF.

The J gene is TRBJ2-3, the V gene TRBV9, with D possibly TRBD1 on 6 matching bases. This CDR3 spans 14 amino acids. V lost 4 bases to trimming and J lost 5 bases, with 14 bases between them. Germline assignment: CDR1 SGDLS and CDR2 YYNGEE. CDR3 sequence (DNA): TGTGCCAGCAGCACAGGGCCCCTGCAAGATACGCAGTATTTT. It codes for CASSTGPLQDTQYF.

This chain connects TRBV18 to TRBJ2-6; TRBD1 agrees at 8 bases. In germline, CDR1 is KGHSH, CDR2 LQKENI. V dropped 3 bases and J dropped 4; count of bases not matched to a gene: 8. This CDR3 contains 17 residues. The CDR3 reads CASSPRQGASGANVLTF. CDR3 nucleotide sequence: TGTGCCAGCTCACCTAGGCAGGGGGCCTCAGGGGCCAACGTCCTGACTTTC.

The gene calls are TRBV5-8 and TRBJ1-2, with TRBD1 matching 9 bases. V shed 5 bases, J shed 6 bases, and the junction held 5 bases outside the gene matches. The CDR3 has 13 residues. Germline V gene sequence: CDR1 SGHTS, CDR2 YDEGEE. The CDR3 region is CASSKGQGDGYTF. CDR3 DNA: TGTGCCAGCAGTAAGGGACAGGGAGATGGCTACACCTTC.

V is TRBV7-9 and J is TRBJ2-3; TRBD2 aligns across 15 bases. In germline, CDR1 is SEHNR, CDR2 FQNEAQ (reference sequence). This CDR3 is built from 18 residues. V was clipped by 2 bases and J by 5 bases; unmatched bases: 8. CDR3 protein: CASSLKRGLAGGVDTQYF. The CDR3 region has the DNA TGTGCCAGCAGCTTAAAGCGTGGACTAGCGGGAGGGGTAGATACGCAGTATTTT.

The chain is built from TRBV7-8 and TRBJ2-5; D is undetermined. The germline V and J ends were trimmed by 1 base and 3 bases, with 3 bases remaining between them. CDR1 is SGHVS and CDR2 is FQNEAQ in the germline V gene. The CDR3 sequence is 12 residues long. Written as DNA, the CDR3 is TGTGCCAGCAGCTTAGTAAAAGAGACCCAGTACTTC. It specifies CASSLVKETQYF.

The CDR3 sequence is CASSYFGASGANVLTF. In DNA, the CDR3 is TGTGCCAGCAGTTACTTCGGAGCCTCTGGGGCCAACGTCCTGACTTTC. The chain joins TRBV6-5 to TRBJ2-6; the D is unclear. The germline V gene encodes CDR1 MNHEY and CDR2 SVGAGI. The length of the CDR3 is 16 residues. The germline V and J ends were trimmed by 1 base and 0 bases, with 7 bases remaining between them.

The V gene is TRBV2, the J gene TRBJ1-1, with D perhaps matching TRBD1 (6 bases). Looked up from germline, CDR1 is SNHLY and CDR2 is FYNNEI. V dropped 5 bases and J dropped 3 bases, with 16 bases sitting between them. This CDR3 contains 15 residues. In DNA, the CDR3 is TGTGCCAGCAGTAAGGGTAGAGGGGGGGACACTGAAGCTTTCTTT. Translation gives CASSKGRGGDTEAFF. Full variable domain (outside the CDR3, taken from reference TRBV2 and TRBJ1-1): EPEVTQTPSHQVTQMGQEVILRCVPISNHLYFYWYRQILGQKVEFLVSFYNNEISEKSEIFDDQFSVERPDGSNFTLKIRSTKLEDSAMYFCASSKGRGGDTEAFFGQGTRLTVV.

This rearrangement joins TRBV19 to TRBJ2-3, with D perhaps matching TRBD1 or TRBD2 (5 bases each). The CDR3 loop spans 16 amino acids. V lost 3 bases and J 0 bases, leaving 13 bases between the germline ends. Germline V gene sequence: CDR1 LNHDA, CDR2 SQIVND (reference sequence). The CDR3 here is CASSIWGLPSTDTQYF. The CDR3 DNA reads as TGTGCCAGTAGTATCTGGGGGTTACCTAGCACAGATACGCAGTATTTT.

This rearrangement joins TRBV4-2 to TRBJ1-1, with D unresolved. Between the trimmed V and J ends, which lost 1 base and 1 base, there was a span of 10 bases. The CDR3 contains 15 residues. CDR1 and CDR2 (germline): LGHNA, YNFKEQ. CDR3 residues: CASSQGVAENTEAFF. The CDR3 DNA reads TGTGCCAGCAGCCAAGGCGTCGCAGAGAACACTGAAGCTTTCTTT.

The chain is built from TRBV6-6 and TRBJ1-2; D gene ambiguous. The germline gives CDR1 MNHNY, CDR2 SVGAGI (reference sequence). V gave up 2 bases and J gave up 6 bases, with 13 bases separating them. The length of the CDR3 is 14 residues. This chain's CDR3 is CASSYPNPVDGYTF. In nucleotides, the CDR3 is TGTGCCAGCAGTTACCCGAACCCGGTGGATGGCTACACCTTC.